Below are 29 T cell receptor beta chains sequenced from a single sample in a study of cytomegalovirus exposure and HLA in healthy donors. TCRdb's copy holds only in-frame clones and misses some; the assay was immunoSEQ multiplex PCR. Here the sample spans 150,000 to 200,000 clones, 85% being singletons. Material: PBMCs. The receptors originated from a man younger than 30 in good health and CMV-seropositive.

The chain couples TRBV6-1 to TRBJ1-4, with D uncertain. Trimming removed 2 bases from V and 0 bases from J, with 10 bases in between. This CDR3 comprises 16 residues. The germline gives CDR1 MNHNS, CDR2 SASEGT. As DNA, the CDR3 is TGTGCCAGCAGTGAACAGTTAGGAGCAACTAATGAAAAACTGTTTTTT. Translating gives CASSEQLGATNEKLFF.

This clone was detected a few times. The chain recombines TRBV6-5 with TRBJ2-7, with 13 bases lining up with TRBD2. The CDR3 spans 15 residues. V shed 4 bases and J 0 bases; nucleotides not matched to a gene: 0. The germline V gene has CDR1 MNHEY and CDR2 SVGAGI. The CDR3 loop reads CASSWTSGSSYEQYF. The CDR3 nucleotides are TGTGCCAGCAGTTGGACTAGCGGGAGCTCCTACGAGCAGTACTTC.

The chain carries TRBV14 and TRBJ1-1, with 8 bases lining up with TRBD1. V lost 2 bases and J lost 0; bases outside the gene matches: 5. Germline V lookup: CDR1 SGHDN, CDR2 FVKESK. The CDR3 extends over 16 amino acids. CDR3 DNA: TGTGCCAGCAGCCAAAAGACAGGGGCCCTGAACACTGAAGCTTTCTTT. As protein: CASSQKTGALNTEAFF.

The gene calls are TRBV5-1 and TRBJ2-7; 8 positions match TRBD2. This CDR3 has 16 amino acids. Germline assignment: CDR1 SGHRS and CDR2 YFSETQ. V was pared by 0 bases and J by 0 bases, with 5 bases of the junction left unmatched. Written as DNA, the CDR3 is TGCGCCAGCAGCTTGGCGGGAGGGACAAGCTCCTACGAGCAGTACTTC. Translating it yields CASSLAGGTSSYEQYF.

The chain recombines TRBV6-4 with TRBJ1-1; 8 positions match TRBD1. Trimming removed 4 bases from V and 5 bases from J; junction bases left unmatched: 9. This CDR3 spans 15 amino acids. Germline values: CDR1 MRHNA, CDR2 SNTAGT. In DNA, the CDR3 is TGTGCCAGCAGTGCAGAAGCGAGACAGGGGACTGAAGCTTTCTTT. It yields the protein CASSAEARQGTEAFF.

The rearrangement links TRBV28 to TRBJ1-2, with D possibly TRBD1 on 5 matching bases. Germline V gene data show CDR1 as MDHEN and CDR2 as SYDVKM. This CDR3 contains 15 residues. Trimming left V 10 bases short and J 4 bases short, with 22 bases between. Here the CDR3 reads CATGVNRGGAYGYTF. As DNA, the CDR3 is TGTGCCACCGGGGTAAATAGGGGAGGAGCCTATGGCTACACCTTC.

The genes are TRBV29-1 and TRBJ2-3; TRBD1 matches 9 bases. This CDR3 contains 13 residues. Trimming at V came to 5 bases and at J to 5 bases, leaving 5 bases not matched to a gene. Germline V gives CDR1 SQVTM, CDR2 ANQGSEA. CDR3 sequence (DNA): TGCAGCGTTAGGGACAGGGTGGGAGATACGCAGTATTTT. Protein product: CSVRDRVGDTQYF.

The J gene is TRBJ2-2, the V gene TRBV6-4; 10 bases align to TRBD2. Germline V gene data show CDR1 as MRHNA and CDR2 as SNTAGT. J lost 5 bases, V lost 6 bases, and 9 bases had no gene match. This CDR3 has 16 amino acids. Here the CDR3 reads CASRPLAGEETGELFF. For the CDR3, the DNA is TGTGCCAGCAGACCCCTAGCGGGGGAAGAGACCGGGGAGCTGTTTTTT.

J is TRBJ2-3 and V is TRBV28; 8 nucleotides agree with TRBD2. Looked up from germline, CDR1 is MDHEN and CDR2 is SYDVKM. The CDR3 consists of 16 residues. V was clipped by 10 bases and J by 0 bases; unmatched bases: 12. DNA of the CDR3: TGTGCCACCCATATCCTAGCGGGCACTAGCACAGATACGCAGTATTTT. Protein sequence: CATHILAGTSTDTQYF.

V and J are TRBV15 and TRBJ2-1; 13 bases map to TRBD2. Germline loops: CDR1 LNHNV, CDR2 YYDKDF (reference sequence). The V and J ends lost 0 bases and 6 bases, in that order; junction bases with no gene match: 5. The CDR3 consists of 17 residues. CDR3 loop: CATSRERLAGGLNEQFF. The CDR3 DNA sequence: TGTGCCACCAGCAGAGAAAGACTAGCGGGAGGCCTCAATGAGCAGTTCTTC.

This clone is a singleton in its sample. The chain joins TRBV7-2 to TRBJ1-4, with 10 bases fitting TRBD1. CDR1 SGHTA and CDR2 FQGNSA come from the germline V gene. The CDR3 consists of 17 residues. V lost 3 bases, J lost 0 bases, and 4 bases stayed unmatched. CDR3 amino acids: CASSFAGTGATNEKLFF. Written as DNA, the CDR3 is TGTGCCAGCAGCTTCGCCGGGACAGGGGCAACTAATGAAAAACTGTTTTTT.

CDR3 protein: CASSSQTNTGELFF. The CDR3 DNA sequence: TGTGCCAGCAGTTCGCAGACGAACACCGGGGAGCTGTTTTTT. The chain couples TRBV6-5 to TRBJ2-2; D uncertain. The ends were cut back, 4 bases at V and 0 bases at J, with 6 bases in the middle. The germline CDR1 and CDR2 sequences are MNHEY and SVGAGI. The CDR3 consists of 14 residues.

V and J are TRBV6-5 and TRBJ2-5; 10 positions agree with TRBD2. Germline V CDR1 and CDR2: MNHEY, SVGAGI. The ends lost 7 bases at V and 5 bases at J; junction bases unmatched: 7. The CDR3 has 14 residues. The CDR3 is CASNSGGAGETQYF. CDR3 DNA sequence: TGTGCCAGCAACAGCGGGGGGGCGGGTGAGACCCAGTACTTC.

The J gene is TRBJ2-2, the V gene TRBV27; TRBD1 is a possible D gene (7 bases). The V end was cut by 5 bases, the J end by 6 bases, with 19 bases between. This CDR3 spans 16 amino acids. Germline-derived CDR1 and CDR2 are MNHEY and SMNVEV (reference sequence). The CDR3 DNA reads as TGTGCCAGCAGTCCTCTCTTGGAGGGGGCCGCCGGGGAGCTGTTTTTT. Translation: CASSPLLEGAAGELFF.

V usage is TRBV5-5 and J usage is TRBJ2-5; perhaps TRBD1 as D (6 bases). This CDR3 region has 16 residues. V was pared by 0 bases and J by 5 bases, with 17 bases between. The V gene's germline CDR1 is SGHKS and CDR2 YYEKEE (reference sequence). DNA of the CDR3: TGTGCCAGCAGCTTGGGCGTGGGGGCCTCTGGGGAGACCCAGTACTTC. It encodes CASSLGVGASGETQYF.

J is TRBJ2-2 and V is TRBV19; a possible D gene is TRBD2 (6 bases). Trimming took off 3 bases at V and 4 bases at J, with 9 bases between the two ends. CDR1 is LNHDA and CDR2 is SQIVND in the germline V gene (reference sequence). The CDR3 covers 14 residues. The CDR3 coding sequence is TGTGCCAGTAGTATGGGAGGTTCCACCGGGGAGCTGTTTTTT. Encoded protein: CASSMGGSTGELFF.

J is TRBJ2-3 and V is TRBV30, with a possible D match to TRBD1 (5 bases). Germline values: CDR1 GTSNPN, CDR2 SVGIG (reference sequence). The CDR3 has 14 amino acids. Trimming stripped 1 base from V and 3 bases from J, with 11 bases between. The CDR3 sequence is CAWSETGLTDTQYF. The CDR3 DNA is TGTGCCTGGAGTGAAACAGGTCTAACAGATACGCAGTATTTT. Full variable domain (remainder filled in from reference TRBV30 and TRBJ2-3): SQTIHQWPATLVQPVGSPLSLECTVEGTSNPNLYWYRQAAGRGLQLLFYSVGIGQISSEVPQNLSASRPQDRQFILSSKKLLLSDSGFYLCAWSETGLTDTQYFGPGTRLTVL.

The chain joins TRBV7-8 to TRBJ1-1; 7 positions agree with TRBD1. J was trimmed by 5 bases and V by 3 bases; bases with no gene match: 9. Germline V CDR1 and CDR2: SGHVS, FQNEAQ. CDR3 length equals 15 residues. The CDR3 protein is CASSLRTGGGTEAFF. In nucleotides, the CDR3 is TGTGCCAGCAGCTTGAGGACAGGAGGAGGGACTGAAGCTTTCTTT.

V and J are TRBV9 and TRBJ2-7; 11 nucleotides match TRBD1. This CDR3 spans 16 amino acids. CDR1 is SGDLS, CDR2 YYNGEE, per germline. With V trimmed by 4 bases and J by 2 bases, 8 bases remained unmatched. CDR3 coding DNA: TGTGCCAGCAGCCCGACCATGGGACAGGGGGCCTACGAGCAGTACTTC. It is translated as CASSPTMGQGAYEQYF.

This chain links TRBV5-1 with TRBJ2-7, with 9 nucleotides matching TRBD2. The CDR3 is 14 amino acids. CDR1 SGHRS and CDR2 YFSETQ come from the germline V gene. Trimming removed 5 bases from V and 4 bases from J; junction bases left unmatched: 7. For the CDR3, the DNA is TGCGCCAGCAGTGGAGCGGGAGGTGCGTACGAGCAGTACTTC. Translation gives CASSGAGGAYEQYF.

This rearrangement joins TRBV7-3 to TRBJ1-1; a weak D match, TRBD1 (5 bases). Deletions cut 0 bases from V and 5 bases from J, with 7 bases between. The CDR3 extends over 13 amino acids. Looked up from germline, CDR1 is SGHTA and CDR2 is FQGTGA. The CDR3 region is CASSLTQGTEAFF. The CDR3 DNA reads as TGTGCCAGCAGCTTAACCCAGGGTACTGAAGCTTTCTTT.

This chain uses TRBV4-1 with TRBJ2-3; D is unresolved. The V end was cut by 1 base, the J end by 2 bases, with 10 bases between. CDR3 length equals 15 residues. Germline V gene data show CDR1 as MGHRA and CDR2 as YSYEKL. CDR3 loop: CASSQVHVSTDTQYF. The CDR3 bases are TGCGCCAGCAGCCAAGTACATGTGTCCACAGATACGCAGTATTTT.

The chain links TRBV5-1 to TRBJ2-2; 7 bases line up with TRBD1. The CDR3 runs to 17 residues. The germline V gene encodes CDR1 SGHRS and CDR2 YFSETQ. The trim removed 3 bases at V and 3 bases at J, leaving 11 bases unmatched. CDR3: CASSSNPTGVDTGELFF. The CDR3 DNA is TGCGCCAGCAGCTCTAACCCTACAGGGGTGGACACCGGGGAGCTGTTTTTT.

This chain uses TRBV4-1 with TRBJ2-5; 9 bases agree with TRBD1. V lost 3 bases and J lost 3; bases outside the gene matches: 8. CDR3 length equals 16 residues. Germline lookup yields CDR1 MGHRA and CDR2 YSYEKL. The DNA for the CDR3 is TGCGCCAGCAGCCAGGGACAGGGTCCCGTGGAAGAGACCCAGTACTTC. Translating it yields CASSQGQGPVEETQYF.

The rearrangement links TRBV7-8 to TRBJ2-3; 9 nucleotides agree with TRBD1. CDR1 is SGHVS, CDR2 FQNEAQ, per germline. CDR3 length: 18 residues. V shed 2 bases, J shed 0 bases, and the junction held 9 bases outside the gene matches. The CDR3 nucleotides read TGTGCCAGCAGCTTAACGCGTACAGGGGGCCGTAGCACAGATACGCAGTATTTT. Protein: CASSLTRTGGRSTDTQYF.

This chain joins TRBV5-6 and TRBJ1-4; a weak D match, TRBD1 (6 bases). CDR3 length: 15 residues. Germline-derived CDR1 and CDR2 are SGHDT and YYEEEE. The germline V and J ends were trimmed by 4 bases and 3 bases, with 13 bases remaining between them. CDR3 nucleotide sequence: TGTGCCAGCAGCAGTTGGGGGCGACCTAATGAAAAACTGTTTTTT. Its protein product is CASSSWGRPNEKLFF.

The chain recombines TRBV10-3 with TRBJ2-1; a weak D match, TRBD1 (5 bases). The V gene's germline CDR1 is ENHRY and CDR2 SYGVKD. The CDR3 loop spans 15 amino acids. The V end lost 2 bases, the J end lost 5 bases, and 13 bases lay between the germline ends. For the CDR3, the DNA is TGTGCCATCAGTGAGGAAAATGGGGCTAACAATGAGCAGTTCTTC. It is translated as CAISEENGANNEQFF.

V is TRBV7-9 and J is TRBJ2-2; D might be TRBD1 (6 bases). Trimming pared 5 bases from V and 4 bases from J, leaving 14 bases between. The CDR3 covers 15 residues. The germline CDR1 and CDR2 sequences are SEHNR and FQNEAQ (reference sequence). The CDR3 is CASSPQGTTTGELFF. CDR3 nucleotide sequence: TGTGCCAGCAGCCCACAGGGCACGACCACCGGGGAGCTGTTTTTT.

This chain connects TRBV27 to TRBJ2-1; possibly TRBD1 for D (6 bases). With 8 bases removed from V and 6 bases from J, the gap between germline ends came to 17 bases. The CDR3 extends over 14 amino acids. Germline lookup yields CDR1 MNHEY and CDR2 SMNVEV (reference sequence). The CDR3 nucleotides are TGTGCCAGCTCTACTTACAGGGTTCGCAATGAGCAGTTCTTC. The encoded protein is CASSTYRVRNEQFF.